This entry lists 23 T cell receptor beta chains sequenced from one sample in a study of technical replicates of blood from a handful of donors. Libraries were prepared by immunoSEQ multiplex PCR; TCRdb keeps only in-frame clonotypes and omits some of them. This table holds more than 70,000 clones, 80% to 95% found once. The sample taken for sequencing was T cells isolated from PBMCs. The receptors originated from a human donor in good health.

The rearrangement links TRBV7-9 to TRBJ2-2; TRBD1 is a possible D gene (5 bases). The V and J ends lost 3 bases and 12 bases respectively, with 11 bases between them. The length of the CDR3 is 12 residues. Germline assignment: CDR1 SEHNR and CDR2 FQNEAQ (reference sequence). The CDR3 DNA reads TGTGCCAGCAGCTTCCCCCAGGGTCAGCTGTTTTTT. This codes for CASSFPQGQLFF.

The chain links TRBV5-1 to TRBJ2-2, with 12 bases identical to TRBD2. CDR3 length: 16 amino acids. The V gene's germline CDR1 is SGHRS and CDR2 YFSETQ. Trimming took 3 bases from V and 5 from J; bases not matched to a gene: 5. The CDR3 DNA reads TGCGCCAGCAGCTCGACTAGCGGGAGTGTAACCGGGGAGCTGTTTTTT. It translates to CASSSTSGSVTGELFF.

The V gene is TRBV28, the J gene TRBJ2-7, with 12 bases aligning to TRBD1. Germline loops: CDR1 MDHEN, CDR2 SYDVKM. There are 15 residues in the CDR3. V lost 2 bases to trimming and J lost 4 bases; unmatched junction nucleotides: 3. As DNA, the CDR3 is TGTGCCAGCAGTTTACTGGGACAGGGGGCTTACGAGCAGTACTTC. Its protein is CASSLLGQGAYEQYF.

The gene calls are TRBV5-6 and TRBJ1-1; D is perhaps TRBD1 (5 bases). The CDR3 has 14 residues. Trimming cost V 5 bases and J 2 bases, with 13 bases left between them. Germline loops: CDR1 SGHDT, CDR2 YYEEEE. This chain's CDR3 is CASSWGVLNTEAFF. As DNA, the CDR3 is TGTGCCAGCAGTTGGGGGGTCCTTAACACTGAAGCTTTCTTT.

The chain is built from TRBV6-5 and TRBJ2-2, with a tentative D call TRBD1 (6 bases). Germline assignment: CDR1 MNHEY and CDR2 SVGAGI. The V and J ends lost 5 bases and 1 base respectively, with 8 bases between them. The CDR3 consists of 14 residues. The CDR3 region has the DNA TGTGCCAGCAGTCTGACAGGGAACACCGGGGAGCTGTTTTTT. It encodes CASSLTGNTGELFF.

The chain has TRBV2 and TRBJ1-1, with TRBD1 matching 8 bases. This CDR3 contains 14 residues. Germline-derived CDR1 and CDR2 are SNHLY and FYNNEI. V gave up 5 bases and J gave up 5 bases; unmatched junction bases: 7. The CDR3 region has the DNA TGTGCCAGCAGTAAAGACAGGGGCGGGACTGAAGCTTTCTTT. Its translation: CASSKDRGGTEAFF.

The chain has TRBV2 and TRBJ1-6, with 7 bases fitting TRBD1. V was clipped by 9 bases and J by 8 bases; unmatched bases: 7. This CDR3 is built from 13 residues. CDR1 and CDR2 from the germline V gene are SNHLY and FYNNEI. Here the CDR3 reads CASKTTGDSPLHF. CDR3 nucleotide sequence: TGTGCCAGTAAAACCACAGGGGATTCACCCCTCCACTTT.

The chain combines TRBV9 with TRBJ1-1; no firm D call. V was clipped by 0 bases and J by 4 bases, with 10 bases between them. The V gene's germline CDR1 is SGDLS and CDR2 YYNGEE. The CDR3 runs 14 residues. CDR3 bases: TGTGCCAGCAGCGTAGTAGAGGCGGGCACTGAAGCTTTCTTT. Translation gives CASSVVEAGTEAFF.

V is TRBV5-5 and J is TRBJ2-7, with D unresolved. The ends were cut back, 2 bases at V and 4 bases at J, with 10 bases in the middle. The CDR3 is made up of 13 amino acids. Germline V lookup: CDR1 SGHKS, CDR2 YYEKEE (reference sequence). The CDR3, as DNA: TGTGCCAGCAGCTTTCAACAACAGTACGAGCAGTACTTC. As protein: CASSFQQQYEQYF.

As concerns this clone: At one end the junction does not follow the germline gene, possibly because of a read error. The chain employs TRBV11-3 and TRBJ2-1; a possible D gene is TRBD1 (5 bases). The CDR3 has 13 residues. Germline CDR1 and CDR2: SGHNT and YENEEA. CDR3 sequence: CASSYESGKEWVF. For the CDR3, the DNA is TGTGCCAGCAGCTATGAGTCAGGGAAAGAGTGGGTCTTC. The entire variable domain, with the rest obtained from reference TRBV11-3 and TRBJ2-1, is as follows: EAGVVQSPRYKIIEKKQPVAFWCNPISGHNTLYWYLQNLGQGPELLIRYENEEAVDDSQLPKDRFSAERLKGVDSTLKIQPAELGDSAVYLCASSYESGKEWVFGPGTRLTVL.

This clone has more than one count but fewer than ten. The chain uses TRBV7-9 and TRBJ1-1, with D unclear. Per germline, CDR1 SEHNR and CDR2 FQNEAQ (reference sequence). The CDR3 totals 13 residues. The V and J ends lost 3 bases and 0 bases respectively, with 5 bases between them. CDR3 in DNA: TGTGCCAGCAGCTTTGGCATGAACACTGAAGCTTTCTTT. Its translation is CASSFGMNTEAFF.

This clone came up once. The chain employs TRBV29-1 and TRBJ2-3; 8 bases are shared with TRBD1. The CDR3 has 16 residues. V lost 0 bases and J lost 4; bases outside the gene matches: 9. Germline V gives CDR1 SQVTM, CDR2 ANQGSEA. CDR3 in amino acids: CSVEDPGQEVPDTQYF. CDR3 in DNA: TGCAGCGTTGAAGATCCGGGACAGGAGGTACCAGATACGCAGTATTTT.

The chain employs TRBV15 and TRBJ2-5; 7 bases align to TRBD2. J lost 1 base, V lost 1 base, and 3 bases had no gene match. CDR1 is LNHNV and CDR2 is YYDKDF in the germline V gene (reference sequence). The CDR3 sequence is 15 residues long. The CDR3, as DNA: TGTGCCACCAGCAGAGTGGTAGCGGGCCAAGAGACCCAGTACTTC. This translates into CATSRVVAGQETQYF.

The chain uses TRBV18 and TRBJ1-2; the D gene is possibly TRBD1 (6 bases). This CDR3 region has 13 residues. Germline V gene sequence: CDR1 KGHSH, CDR2 LQKENI. V lost 0 bases and J lost 6, with 8 bases in between. The CDR3 spells CASSPPQGDGYTF. Written as DNA, the CDR3 is TGTGCCAGCTCACCACCACAGGGAGATGGCTACACCTTC. Together with reference TRBV18 and TRBJ1-2, the CDR3 gives the full variable domain: NAGVMQNPRHLVRRRGQEARLRCSPMKGHSHVYWYRQLPEEGLKFMVYLQKENIIDESGMPKERFSAEFPKEGPSILRIQQVVRGDSAAYFCASSPPQGDGYTFGSGTRLTVV.

The chain employs TRBV7-8 and TRBJ1-2, with D maybe TRBD1 (5 bases). The CDR3 has 14 residues. The ends were cut back, 4 bases at V and 8 bases at J, with 17 bases in the middle. CDR1 SGHVS and CDR2 FQNEAQ come from the germline V gene. The CDR3 region has the DNA TGTGCCAGCAGCTGGAGTCACAGGAGCGAAGGCTACACCTTC. This gives the protein CASSWSHRSEGYTF.

The V and J genes are TRBV23-1 and TRBJ2-3; 9 positions agree with TRBD2. TRBV23-1 falls under the ORF class, with uncertain function. There are 17 residues in the CDR3. Trimming at V came to 7 bases and at J to 1 base, leaving 12 bases not matched to a gene. For the CDR3, the DNA is TGCGCCAGCACCCGAGGCGGGGGGGCCCGGGGCACAGATACGCAGTATTTT. Translation gives CASTRGGGARGTDTQYF.

The V gene is TRBV9, the J gene TRBJ2-1; TRBD1 might be the D (6 bases). V was cut by 2 bases and J by 4 bases, with 7 bases left in between. The germline gives CDR1 SGDLS, CDR2 YYNGEE. The CDR3 runs to 13 residues. The CDR3 bases are TGTGCCAGCAGCGTCGGACAGTACAATGAGCAGTTCTTC. It encodes CASSVGQYNEQFF.

This clone was observed a single time. This rearrangement joins TRBV18 to TRBJ2-1; 14 bases map to TRBD2. Per the germline V gene, CDR1 is KGHSH and CDR2 is LQKENI. CDR3 length: 19 amino acids. V dropped 6 bases and J dropped 0; count of bases not matched to a gene: 10. Written as DNA, the CDR3 is TGTGCCAGCTCGCCCGGGACTAGCGGGAGTGGGAGCTCCTACAATGAGCAGTTCTTC. This sequence encodes CASSPGTSGSGSSYNEQFF.

V usage is TRBV7-8 and J usage is TRBJ2-7; 8 nucleotides agree with TRBD1. CDR1 and CDR2 (germline): SGHVS, FQNEAQ. V lost 5 bases to trimming and J lost 6 bases; unmatched junction nucleotides: 9. This CDR3 is built from 14 residues. CDR3 nucleotides: TGTGCCAGCAGCACCCGGACAGGGAAAGGCGAGCAGTACTTC. It is translated as CASSTRTGKGEQYF.

The chain uses TRBV30 and TRBJ2-5; D remains ambiguous. The J call may be faulty, since TRBJ2-7 better matches the DNA end. This CDR3 spans 12 amino acids. Germline V lookup: CDR1 GTSNPN, CDR2 SVGIG (reference sequence). CDR3 in amino acids: CAWSVDTYEQYF. Here the CDR3 DNA reads TGTGCCTGGAGTGTTGATACCTACGAGCAGTACTTC.

The chain carries TRBV5-1 and TRBJ2-7; 9 bases align to TRBD2. The ends lost 3 bases at V and 4 bases at J; junction bases unmatched: 5. The germline V gene encodes CDR1 SGHRS and CDR2 YFSETQ. CDR3 length: 14 residues. The CDR3 DNA reads as TGCGCCAGCAGCTCCTTTAGCGGGGGTTACGAGCAGTACTTC. The encoded protein is CASSSFSGGYEQYF. Looking up the rest from reference TRBV5-1 and TRBJ2-7 gives the full variable domain: KAGVTQTPRYLIKTRGQQVTLSCSPISGHRSVSWYQQTPGQGLQFLFEYFSETQRNKGNFPGRFSGRQFSNSRSEMNVSTLELGDSALYLCASSSFSGGYEQYFGPGTRLTVT.

V is TRBV30 and J is TRBJ1-2; TRBD1 aligns across 9 bases. The CDR3 is 13 residues long. Trimming at V came to 5 bases and at J to 9 bases, leaving 10 bases not matched to a gene. The germline CDR1 and CDR2 sequences are GTSNPN and SVGIG (reference sequence). The CDR3 region is CAWGLSQGASYTF. The CDR3 nucleotides read TGTGCCTGGGGTTTATCACAGGGGGCTAGCTACACCTTC.

J is TRBJ2-7 and V is TRBV29-1, with 9 nucleotides matching TRBD1. The CDR3 totals 13 residues. The germline CDR1 and CDR2 sequences are SQVTM and ANQGSEA. V dropped 4 bases and J dropped 2; count of bases not matched to a gene: 3. This chain's CDR3 is CSVVRQGAYEQYF. The CDR3 bases are TGCAGCGTTGTGAGACAGGGGGCCTACGAGCAGTACTTC.